The rows below give T cell receptor beta chains drawn from one sample of a study of glioma-infiltrating T cells. TCRdb called the multiplex PCR reads again in MiXCR, with one record for every CDR3 protein. Of about 400,000 distinct CDR3 sequences listed, more than 35% are singletons. The sequenced sample was glioma tissue, nonneoplastic brain tissue, or PBMCs (not recorded which). The receptors derive from a human donor with low-grade glioma or glioblastoma, undergoing nonglioma brain surgery, or in good health (not recorded which). Each CDR3 is given with its conserved first and last residue. A D gene is named only where the DNA matches it firmly. The size field is filled for only some rows; it gives once, few, many or a size class.

CDR3nt | CDR3aa | j_gene | abundance | d_gene | v_gene
TGTGCCAGCAGCCAAGTTAGGGGCTATGGCTACACCTTC | CASSQVRGYGYTF | TRBJ1-2 | NA | NA | TRBV3-1
TGTGCCAGCAGTCCCCCCCGACAGTTTAGCAATCAGCCCCAGCATTTT | CASSPPRQFSNQPQHF | TRBJ1-5 | few | NA | TRBV6-2/TRBV6-3
TGTGCCAGCAGTTTGACTAGCGGGAGGGCCTTGCGATACGAGCAGTACTTC | CASSLTSGRALRYEQYF | TRBJ2-7 | few | TRBD2 | TRBV28
TGTGCCACCACCCCTTTAGCGGGTACCTACAATGAGCAGTACTTC | CATTPLAGTYNEQYF | TRBJ2-7 | NA | TRBD2 | TRBV15
TGTGCCAGCTGTTACGTCGAAGCTGGAGAGACCCAGTACTTC | CASCYVEAGETQYF | TRBJ2-5 | NA | NA | TRBV6-2/TRBV6-3
TGTGCCAGCAGTTTACGACGGGGGCTTGGGCATGAGCAGTTCTTC | CASSLRRGLGHEQFF | TRBJ2-1 | NA | NA | TRBV28
TGTGCCAGCAGCTTAGCGGCTATAGCGGCAAACTACAATGAGCAGTTCTTC | CASSLAAIAANYNEQFF | TRBJ2-1 | many | NA | TRBV7-2
TGTGCCAGTAGTACCGGGACTAGCGTAGGCCCAGGTACGCAGTATTTT | CASSTGTSVGPGTQYF | TRBJ2-3 | NA | TRBD2 | TRBV19
TGCAGTGCTAATCTACTAGCGGGATTCCAAGAGACCCAGTACTTC | CSANLLAGFQETQYF | TRBJ2-5 | many | TRBD2 | TRBV20-1
TGTGCCAGCAGCTTCGCCGGGAGGAAAGATACGCAGTATTTT | CASSFAGRKDTQYF | TRBJ2-3 | NA | TRBD2 | TRBV5-4
TGTGCCATCAACCCGGGGATGGGCTATGGCTACACCTTC | CAINPGMGYGYTF | TRBJ1-2 | many | NA | TRBV10-3
TGTGCCAACAGTTACTCGTACCGGGACAGTCCTCTGAACACTGAAGCTTTCTTT | CANSYSYRDSPLNTEAFF | TRBJ1-1 | many | TRBD1 | TRBV6-2/TRBV6-3
TGTGCCAGCAGCTTAGTGGGCGGTGGCTACACCTTC | CASSLVGGGYTF | TRBJ1-2 | NA | NA | TRBV7-2
TGTGCCAGCAGTCCCGAGCCCAGCACAGATACGCAGTATTTT | CASSPEPSTDTQYF | TRBJ2-3 | few | NA | TRBV6-4
TGTGCCAGCAGTTACTCGGTTTTAGCGGGAGGTTGGAATGAGCAGTTCTTC | CASSYSVLAGGWNEQFF | TRBJ2-1 | NA | TRBD2 | TRBV6-5
TGTGCCAGCAGTCCTTTTGGGGGAAACGTCCCTCCATATACCTACGAGCAGTACTTC | CASSPFGGNVPPYTYEQYF | TRBJ2-7 | few | NA | TRBV7-2
TGTGCCACAACCGGGACCAATACAGGTACGCAGTATTTT | CATTGTNTGTQYF | TRBJ2-3 | NA | NA | TRBV15
TGCAGTGCTAGGGGGGACATCGGGGAGACCCAGTACTTC | CSARGDIGETQYF | TRBJ2-5 | many | NA | TRBV20-1
TGTGCCAGCAGCCAAATGAGGGGAGATACGCAGTATTTT | CASSQMRGDTQYF | TRBJ2-3 | NA | NA | TRBV14